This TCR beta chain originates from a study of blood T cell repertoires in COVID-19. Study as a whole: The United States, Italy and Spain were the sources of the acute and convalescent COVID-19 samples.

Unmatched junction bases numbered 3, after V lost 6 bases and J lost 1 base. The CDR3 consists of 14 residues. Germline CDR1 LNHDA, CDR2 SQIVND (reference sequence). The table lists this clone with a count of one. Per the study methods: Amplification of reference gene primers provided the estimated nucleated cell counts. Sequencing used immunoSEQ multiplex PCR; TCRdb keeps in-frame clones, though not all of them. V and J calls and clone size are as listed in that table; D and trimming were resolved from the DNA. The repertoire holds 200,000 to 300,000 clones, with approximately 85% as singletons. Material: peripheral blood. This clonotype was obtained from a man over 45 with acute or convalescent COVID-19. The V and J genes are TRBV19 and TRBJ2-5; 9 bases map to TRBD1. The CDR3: CASRRTGAQETQYF. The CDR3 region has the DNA TGTGCCAGTAGAAGGACAGGGGCCCAAGAGACCCAGTACTTC.